Listed here are 27 T cell receptor beta chains from one sample, sequenced in a study of T cells after yellow fever vaccination. TCRdb used MiXCR to reprocess the 5' RACE reads, holding one entry per CDR3 protein. In the table there are about 260,000 distinct CDR3 sequences, 5.2% of which are singletons. The sample consisted of CD4+ T cells sorted from PBMCs, taken on the day of the yellow fever booster vaccination. These receptors were obtained from a man between 18 and 29 years old who received the YFV17D yellow fever vaccine.

This clonotype was observed many times. The rearrangement joins TRBV28 to TRBJ2-7; TRBD1 or TRBD2 may be the D gene (5 bases each). The germline CDR1 and CDR2 sequences are MDHEN and SYDVKM. The CDR3 consists of 15 residues. V lost 3 bases and J 0 bases, leaving 12 bases between the germline ends. The CDR3 region is CASSFAPGPSYEQYV. CDR3 coding DNA: TGTGCCAGCAGTTTTGCGCCGGGACCCTCCTACGAGCAGTACGTC.

A few counts support this clonotype. The CDR3 loop reads CASSSPGARGTDTQYF. The DNA for the CDR3 is TGTGCCAGCAGCTCCCCGGGGGCGCGCGGCACAGATACGCAGTATTTT. V is TRBV11-2 and J is TRBJ2-3, with D perhaps assigned TRBD1 or TRBD2 (6 bases each). This CDR3 has 16 residues. Trimming removed 4 bases at V and 1 base at J, with 15 bases between. Germline CDR1 is SGHAT and CDR2 is FQNNGV.

This clonotype was found once. The junction departs from germline at one end; a sequencing error may be responsible. The J gene is TRBJ1-6, the V gene TRBV12-3 or TRBV12-4; D is perhaps TRBD1 (5 bases). The CDR3 length is 16 residues. CDR3 sequence: CAGSLGTGSYNSPLHF. In DNA, the CDR3 is TGTGCCGGCAGTTTGGGGACTGGTTCTTATAATTCACCCCTCCACTTT.

This clonotype was seen many times. This chain connects TRBV6-2 or TRBV6-3 to TRBJ2-5, with TRBD2 as a possible D gene (7 bases). The CDR3 is 15 residues long. V was shortened by 6 bases and J by 4 bases, with 18 bases between the two germline ends. Germline assignment: CDR1 MNHEY and CDR2 SVGEGT. The CDR3 sequence: CASSVSGGRGETQYF. The DNA for the CDR3 is TGTGCCAGCAGCGTATCCGGGGGGCGAGGAGAGACCCAGTACTTC.

This clonotype has more than one count but fewer than ten. The rearrangement links TRBV12-3 or TRBV12-4 to TRBJ1-4, with TRBD1 identical over 7 bases. Unmatched junction bases numbered 6, after V lost 6 bases and J lost 5 bases. The CDR3 has 14 amino acids. This CDR3 is CASRLGQENEKLFF. The CDR3, as DNA: TGTGCCAGCAGACTAGGACAGGAGAATGAAAAACTGTTTTTT.

Ten or more counts support this clonotype. The V and J genes are TRBV25-1 and TRBJ2-5; 10 bases match TRBD1. The CDR3 loop spans 16 amino acids. The trim removed 3 bases at V and 4 bases at J, leaving 8 bases unmatched. Germline CDR1 is MGHDK and CDR2 is SYGVNS. The DNA of the CDR3 is TGTGCCAGCAGTGACCGGGACAGGGGTAGTCGAGAGACCCAGTACTTC. It encodes CASSDRDRGSRETQYF.

The rearrangement uses TRBV20-1 and TRBJ1-1; D is perhaps TRBD1 (6 bases). The CDR3 consists of 12 residues. The germline V and J ends were trimmed by 6 bases and 3 bases, with 11 bases remaining between them. Germline V gives CDR1 DFQATT, CDR2 SNEGSKA (reference sequence). The CDR3 DNA reads as TGCAGTGCCTCACAGGGTTACACTGAAGCTTTCTTT. It yields the protein CSASQGYTEAFF.

The table lists this clonotype with a few counts. In DNA, the CDR3 is TGTGCCAGCAGTTTATGGGCGTCTATCCGATATGGCTACACCTTC. Its translation: CASSLWASIRYGYTF. V is TRBV12-3 or TRBV12-4 and J is TRBJ1-2; D not resolved. V lost 2 bases, J lost 5 bases, and 15 bases lay in between. The CDR3 has 15 amino acids.

This clonotype has at least ten counts. The V call is TRBV18, the J call TRBJ2-7; 11 nucleotides align to TRBD2. Trimming removed 3 bases from V and 7 bases from J; junction bases left unmatched: 5. CDR3 size: 14 residues. Looked up from germline, CDR1 is KGHSH and CDR2 is LQKENI. CDR3 region: CASSPTSGDSEQYF. CDR3 nucleotide sequence: TGTGCCAGCTCACCGACTAGCGGGGACTCGGAGCAGTACTTC.

In its sample, this clonotype was seen a few times. The CDR3 DNA reads as TGTGCCAGCAGCTCGAACCAGCGGGGGGGCACAGATACGCAGTATTTT. Its protein product is CASSSNQRGGTDTQYF. This chain links TRBV5-4 with TRBJ2-3; 9 nucleotides agree with TRBD2. CDR3 length: 16 amino acids. The V and J ends lost 3 bases and 1 base, in that order; junction bases with no gene match: 6. Germline lookup yields CDR1 SGHNT and CDR2 YYREEE (reference sequence).

This clonotype was seen repeatedly, ten times or more. The chain recombines TRBV6-6 with TRBJ1-1; 9 positions agree with TRBD1. The trim removed 8 bases at V and 4 bases at J, leaving 5 bases unmatched. Per germline, CDR1 MNHNY and CDR2 SVGAGI (reference sequence). CDR3 length: 13 amino acids. CDR3 region: CASRTTGGTEAFF. DNA for the CDR3: TGTGCCAGCCGCACGACAGGGGGCACTGAAGCTTTCTTT.

Only a few counts were recorded for this clonotype. The chain recombines TRBV10-3 with TRBJ1-5; D may be TRBD1 (6 bases). In germline, CDR1 is ENHRY, CDR2 SYGVKD. Between the trimmed V and J ends, which lost 10 bases and 5 bases, there was a span of 12 bases. The CDR3 consists of 12 residues. CDR3 sequence reads: CATRGGDQPQHF. The CDR3 DNA reads TGTGCCACTCGAGGGGGTGATCAGCCCCAGCATTTT.

This clonotype appeared many times. The chain has TRBV5-1 and TRBJ2-1; D is possibly TRBD2 (6 bases). This CDR3 is built from 14 residues. CDR1 is SGHRS and CDR2 is YFSETQ in the germline V gene. The germline V and J ends were trimmed by 4 bases and 1 base, with 9 bases remaining between them. The CDR3 is CASSAGGSYNEQFF. The DNA for the CDR3 is TGCGCCAGCAGCGCCGGGGGTTCCTACAATGAGCAGTTCTTC.

This clonotype was counted at least ten times. This chain links TRBV5-1 with TRBJ1-1; the D is unclear. The V gene lost 3 bases and the J gene lost 3 bases, with 12 bases spanning the gap. Germline V gives CDR1 SGHRS, CDR2 YFSETQ. This CDR3 comprises 14 residues. The CDR3 region is CASSWGGGYTEAFF. DNA of the CDR3: TGCGCCAGCAGCTGGGGAGGTGGCTACACTGAAGCTTTCTTT.

In this sample, this clonotype turned up many times. J is TRBJ1-2 and V is TRBV7-9; 7 nucleotides align to TRBD1. Germline lookup yields CDR1 SEHNR and CDR2 FQNEAQ (reference sequence). The CDR3 sequence is 17 residues long. V trimming: 4 bases; J trimming: 8 bases; junction bases outside the gene matches: 19. The CDR3 loop reads CASSSRDSAGDRGGYTF. The CDR3 DNA reads TGTGCCAGCAGCTCTAGGGACAGCGCTGGAGATAGGGGAGGCTACACCTTC.

The gene calls are TRBV9 and TRBJ2-1; D tentatively reads TRBD1 or TRBD2 (5 bases each). Per germline, CDR1 SGDLS and CDR2 YYNGEE. The V end was cut by 2 bases, the J end by 10 bases, with 22 bases between. This CDR3 has 16 residues. CDR3 sequence (DNA): TGTGCCAGCAGCGTCGGGGCCGAAGTCCCCCCCGGGGAGCAGTTCTTC. Its protein is CASSVGAEVPPGEQFF.

Many counts were recorded for this clonotype. The chain links TRBV9 to TRBJ2-7; D is ambiguous. The CDR3 contains 14 residues. V shed 4 bases and J shed 1 base, with 12 bases lying between them. Per germline, CDR1 SGDLS and CDR2 YYNGEE. CDR3 sequence reads: CASSPNFGSYEQYF. CDR3 sequence (DNA): TGTGCCAGCAGCCCAAATTTCGGGTCCTACGAGCAGTACTTC.

This clonotype has only a few counts. The chain employs TRBV11-1 and TRBJ1-1; D ambiguous. This CDR3 is built from 15 residues. The germline gives CDR1 SGHAT, CDR2 FQDESV (reference sequence). V was pared by 5 bases and J by 6 bases, with 19 bases between. DNA of the CDR3: TGTGCCAGCAGCCCCTCTTGGGCCGGCGGTGCTGAAGCTTTCTTT. It yields the protein CASSPSWAGGAEAFF. Combining the CDR3 with reference TRBV11-1 and TRBJ1-1 gives the whole variable domain EAEVAQSPRYKITEKSQAVAFWCDPISGHATLYWYRQILGQGPELLVQFQDESVVDDSQLPKDRFSAERLKGVDSTLKIQPAELGDSAMYLCASSPSWAGGAEAFFGQGTRLTVV.

CDR3 sequence: CATSDSDRGYGYTF. CDR3 in DNA: TGTGCCACCAGTGATTCTGACAGGGGGTATGGCTACACCTTC. The chain is built from TRBV24-1 and TRBJ1-2, with TRBD1 matching 9 bases. Germline trimming cut 2 bases from V and 5 bases from J; bases unmatched to any gene: 2. This CDR3 has 14 amino acids. Germline V lookup: CDR1 KGHDR, CDR2 SFDVKD.

This clonotype was seen at least ten times. The chain is built from TRBV20-1 and TRBJ1-1; 7 bases agree with TRBD1. This CDR3 has 13 residues. Trimming took 3 bases from V and 5 from J; bases not matched to a gene: 6. CDR1 is DFQATT and CDR2 is SNEGSKA in the germline V gene (reference sequence). The CDR3 DNA is TGCAGTGCTAGCCAGGGACAGCCGACTGAAGCTTTCTTT. It codes for CSASQGQPTEAFF.

This clonotype turned up a few times. The V and J genes are TRBV20-1 and TRBJ1-2; D not certain. V dropped 7 bases and J dropped 2 bases, with 5 bases sitting between them. The CDR3 spans 10 residues. Germline loops: CDR1 DFQATT, CDR2 SNEGSKA (reference sequence). In nucleotides, the CDR3 is TGCAGTGGACACAACTATGGCTACACCTTC. Its translation is CSGHNYGYTF.

This clonotype was picked up a small number of times. The chain combines TRBV28 with TRBJ1-2, with D possibly matching TRBD1 (6 bases). V lost 8 bases and J 8 bases, leaving 15 bases between the germline ends. CDR3 length: 12 residues. Looked up from germline, CDR1 is MDHEN and CDR2 is SYDVKM. The chain's CDR3 is CASLMGAGGYTF. The CDR3 bases are TGTGCCAGCCTCATGGGGGCTGGAGGCTACACCTTC.

This clonotype has only a few counts. The genes are TRBV3-1 and TRBJ1-4; tentative D call: TRBD1 (6 bases). This CDR3 contains 13 residues. Germline V gene lookup returns CDR1 LGHDT and CDR2 YNNKEL (reference sequence). The CDR3 loop is CAARGHAAEKLFF. The CDR3 DNA is TGTGCAGCCAGGGGTCACGCGGCCGAAAAACTGTTTTTT.

Only a few counts were recorded for this clonotype. The chain is built from TRBV5-1 and TRBJ2-1, with a tentative D call TRBD1 (5 bases). The V gene lost 5 bases and the J gene lost 9 bases, with 15 bases spanning the gap. Germline CDR1 and CDR2: SGHRS and YFSETQ. This CDR3 region has 13 residues. CDR3 bases: TGCGCCAGCAGTTCCGACAGCTCCGGTGAGCAGTTCTTC. Translating gives CASSSDSSGEQFF.

In this sample, this clonotype turned up a few times. V usage is TRBV5-1 and J usage is TRBJ1-4; no clear D gene. The CDR3 extends over 15 amino acids. With 0 bases removed from V and 0 bases from J, the gap between germline ends came to 6 bases. Germline CDR1 SGHRS, CDR2 YFSETQ. For the CDR3, the DNA is TGCGCCAGCAGCTTGGGGACGGCAACTAATGAAAAACTGTTTTTT. It yields the protein CASSLGTATNEKLFF.

This rearrangement joins TRBV7-9 to TRBJ2-5; tentative D call: TRBD1 (7 bases). The CDR3 is 21 amino acids. The germline CDR1 and CDR2 sequences are SEHNR and FQNEAQ (reference sequence). V was clipped by 3 bases and J by 4 bases, with 33 bases between them. Here the CDR3 DNA reads TGTGCCAGCAGCTTTTTTAGACTGCGAGGGGGCGCGGGACACAGGGGAGAGACCCAGTACTTC. The encoded protein is CASSFFRLRGGAGHRGETQYF.

This clonotype was seen at least ten times. A much larger clone differs by one base, so this may be a read error. CDR3 in amino acids: CASSLEQTQYF. CDR3 coding DNA: TGCGCCAGCAGCTTGGAACAGACCCAGTACTTC. This chain joins TRBV5-1 and TRBJ2-5; D is unclear. Trimming took off 0 bases at V and 6 bases at J, with 3 bases between the two ends. The CDR3 has 11 amino acids. Germline CDR1 reads SGHRS; CDR2 reads YFSETQ. The full variable domain, its missing parts supplied by reference TRBV5-1 and TRBJ2-5, is KAGVTQTPRYLIKTRGQQVTLSCSPISGHRSVSWYQQTPGQGLQFLFEYFSETQRNKGNFPGRFSGRQFSNSRSEMNVSTLELGDSALYLCASSLEQTQYFGPGTRLLVL.